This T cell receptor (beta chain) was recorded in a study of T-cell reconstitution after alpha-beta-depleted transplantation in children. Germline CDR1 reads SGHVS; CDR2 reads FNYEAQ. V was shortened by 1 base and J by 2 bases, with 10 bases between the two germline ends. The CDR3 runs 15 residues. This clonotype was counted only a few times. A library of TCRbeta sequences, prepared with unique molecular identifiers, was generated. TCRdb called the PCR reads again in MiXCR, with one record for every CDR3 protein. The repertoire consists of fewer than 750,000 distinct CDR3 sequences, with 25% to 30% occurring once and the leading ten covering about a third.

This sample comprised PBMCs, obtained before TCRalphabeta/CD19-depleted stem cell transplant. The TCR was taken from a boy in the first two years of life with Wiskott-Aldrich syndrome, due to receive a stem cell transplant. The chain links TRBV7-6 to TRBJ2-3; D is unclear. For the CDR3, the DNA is TGTGCCAGCAGCTTAGTAGTCCACGCCACAGATACGCAGTATTTT. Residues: CASSLVVHATDTQYF.